This passage covers 4 T cell receptor beta chains from one sample sequenced in a study of Graves' ophthalmopathy and Graves' hyperthyroidism. Amplified TCR beta CDR3 regions were obtained using RNA transcripts as template. RT-PCR was first run with HTBI primers, then multiplex PCR in a second round. One entry per CDR3 protein, called by TCRdb with MiXCR from the multiplex PCR reads. The profile shows about 550,000 distinct CDR3 sequences, under 45% of them singletons. Sequences were obtained from peripheral blood or thyroid tissue (not recorded which). These receptors all stem from an adult man with Graves' hyperthyroidism.

This clonotype was detected many times. The rearrangement joins TRBV20-1 to TRBJ2-5, with 7 bases that match TRBD2. V shed 3 bases, J shed 5 bases, and the junction held 9 bases outside the gene matches. Germline V lookup: CDR1 DFQATT, CDR2 SNEGSKA (reference sequence). The CDR3 extends over 14 amino acids. CDR3 sequence (DNA): TGCAGTGCTAGTCGTCCGGGGGGAGGGGAGACCCAGTACTTC. Its translation is CSASRPGGGETQYF.

This clonotype was counted a single time. Possible read error: a much larger clone is one base away. The chain links TRBV10-3 to TRBJ2-5; 7 bases agree with TRBD1. The CDR3 runs 14 residues. Germline V CDR1 and CDR2: ENHRY, SYGVKD. CDR3 nucleotides: TGTGCCAGCAGTCACGGGGACAGTGAAGAGACCCAGTACTTC. Its protein is CASSHGDSEETQYF.

This clonotype was counted many times. The chain couples TRBV7-6 to TRBJ2-7, with D unclear. CDR3 length: 13 residues. V lost 0 bases and J 7 bases, leaving 10 bases between the germline ends. The germline V gene has CDR1 SGHVS and CDR2 FNYEAQ. In DNA form, the CDR3 reads TGTGCCAGCAGCTTAGCCCCGCTATCGGAGCAGTACTTC. Encoded protein: CASSLAPLSEQYF.

V gene TRBV15 combines with J gene TRBJ2-6; D uncertain. V lost 0 bases to trimming and J lost 4 bases, with 10 bases between them. CDR3 length: 16 amino acids. Germline loops: CDR1 LNHNV, CDR2 YYDKDF (reference sequence). The CDR3 DNA reads as TGTGCCACCAGCAGAGATTTAAAACAGGGGGCCAACGTCCTGACTTTC. As protein: CATSRDLKQGANVLTF. Filled out from reference TRBV15 and TRBJ2-6, the complete variable domain reads DAMVIQNPRYQVTQFGKPVTLSCSQTLNHNVMYWYQQKSSQAPKLLFHYYDKDFNNEADTPDNFQSRRPNTSFCFLDIRSPGLGDTAMYLCATSRDLKQGANVLTFGAGSRLTVL.